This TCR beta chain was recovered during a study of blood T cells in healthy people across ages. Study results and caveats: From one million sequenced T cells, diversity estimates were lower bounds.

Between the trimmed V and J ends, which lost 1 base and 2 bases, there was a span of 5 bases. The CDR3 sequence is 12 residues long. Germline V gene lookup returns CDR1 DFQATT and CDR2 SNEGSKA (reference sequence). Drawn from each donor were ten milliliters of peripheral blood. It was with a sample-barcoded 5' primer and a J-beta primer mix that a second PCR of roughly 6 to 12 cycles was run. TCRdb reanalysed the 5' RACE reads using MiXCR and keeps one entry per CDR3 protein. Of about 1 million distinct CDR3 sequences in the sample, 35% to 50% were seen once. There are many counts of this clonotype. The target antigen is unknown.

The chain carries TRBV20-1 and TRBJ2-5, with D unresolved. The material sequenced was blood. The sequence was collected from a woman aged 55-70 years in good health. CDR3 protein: CSARGLQETQYF. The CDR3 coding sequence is TGCAGTGCTAGAGGTCTACAAGAGACCCAGTACTTC.